This T cell receptor beta chain was documented in a study of regulatory T cells in long-lasting Graves disease. V was shortened by 1 base and J by 2 bases, with 14 bases between the two germline ends. The CDR3 is 16 residues long. Germline V CDR1 and CDR2: MDHEN, SYDVKM. The time point is: newly diagnosed GD, antithyroid drugs for less than 3 months. PBMC RNA was the source of the TCR library. Library construction for TCR beta used iRepertoire HTBI primers and Arm-PCR of CDR3 regions. One entry per CDR3 protein, called by TCRdb with MiXCR from the multiplex PCR reads. The table lists about 430,000 distinct CDR3 sequences, approximately 15% of them singletons. This clonotype was observed a few times. This sequence may be a read error, since a much larger clone differs from it by one base. The same data also contributed to another study, on T cells in Graves' hyperthyroidism and ophthalmopathy.

The chain links TRBV28 to TRBJ2-5, with D possibly being TRBD1 (6 bases). Material: peripheral blood mononuclear cells (PBMCs), obtained at new diagnosis, from a patient treated with antithyroid drugs. The TCR comes from a woman between 40 and 50 years old with Graves disease. CDR3 residues: CASSLFEQGRQETQYF. CDR3 nucleotides: TGTGCCAGCAGTTTATTTGAACAGGGAAGACAAGAGACCCAGTACTTC. The full variable domain, rest sourced from reference TRBV28 and TRBJ2-5, is DVKVTQSSRYLVKRTGEKVFLECVQDMDHENMFWYRQDPGLGLRLIYFSYDVKMKEKGDIPEGYSVSREKKERFSLILESASTNQTSMYLCASSLFEQGRQETQYFGPGTRLLVL.